The 28 T cell receptor beta chains listed next were all sequenced from one sample in a study of T cells in Graves' hyperthyroidism and ophthalmopathy. Researchers amplified the TCR beta CDR3 regions from RNA transcripts. Carried out on the TCR CDR3, a first-round RT-PCR used the HTBI primer set. Using its own MiXCR run on the multiplex PCR reads, TCRdb lists one record per CDR3 protein. The sample records under 350,000 distinct CDR3 sequences, roughly an eighth being singletons. Sequenced: blood. These receptors were taken from a woman in her thirties or forties with Graves' ophthalmopathy.

The rearrangement links TRBV19 to TRBJ2-5; the match to TRBD2 covers 7 bases. J lost 1 base, V lost 1 base, and 6 bases had no gene match. Per germline, CDR1 LNHDA and CDR2 SQIVND (reference sequence). CDR3 length: 16 residues. The CDR3, as DNA: TGTGCCAGTAGTATAGGATCCGGACTAGGCCAAGAGACCCAGTACTTC. Its translation: CASSIGSGLGQETQYF.

This clonotype was seen more than once but under ten times. The chain carries TRBV14 and TRBJ2-5, with D tentatively TRBD2 (6 bases). The germline gives CDR1 SGHDN, CDR2 FVKESK. CDR3 size: 17 residues. Between the trimmed V and J ends, which lost 5 bases and 0 bases, there was a span of 19 bases. The CDR3 region has the DNA TGTGCCAGCAGCGGAAATTCGGAGGGAGTTTACCAAGAGACCCAGTACTTC. Its translation: CASSGNSEGVYQETQYF.

This clonotype was detected many times. J is TRBJ2-2 and V is TRBV28; the D gene is possibly TRBD1 (6 bases). Trimming pared 5 bases from V and 4 bases from J, leaving 11 bases between. Germline lookup yields CDR1 MDHEN and CDR2 SYDVKM. The CDR3 is 14 residues long. The CDR3, as DNA: TGTGCCAGCAGTGCTACAGGGTCCACCGGGGAGCTGTTTTTT. Its protein is CASSATGSTGELFF.

A word on this clonotype: Just one base apart from a much larger clone, this may be a read error. This sequence joins TRBV29-1 and TRBJ2-5; 9 bases line up with TRBD1. The CDR3 length is 14 residues. Germline-derived CDR1 and CDR2 are SQVTM and ANQGSEA. CDR3 DNA: TGCAGCGCAAGGGACAGGGCGCCAGAAGAGACCCGGTACTTC. This encodes CSARDRAPEETRYF. The full variable domain, its missing parts supplied by reference TRBV29-1 and TRBJ2-5, is SAVISQKPSRDICQRGTSLTIQCQVDSQVTMMFWYRQQPGQSLTLIATANQGSEATYESGFVIDKFPISRPNLTFSTLTVSNMSPEDSSIYLCSARDRAPEETRYFGPGTRLLVL.

In this sample, this clonotype turned up many times. The chain uses TRBV28 and TRBJ1-4; D is undetermined. CDR1 is MDHEN and CDR2 is SYDVKM in the germline V gene. Trimming took off 4 bases at V and 4 bases at J, with 10 bases between the two ends. There are 14 residues in the CDR3. CDR3 in amino acids: CASSSTEDNEKLFF. For the CDR3, the DNA is TGTGCCAGCAGTTCCACAGAAGATAATGAAAAACTGTTTTTT.

This clonotype was counted at least ten times. CDR3 sequence (DNA): TGTGCCAGCAGTTTTTCTAGGCCCCCAGGGCACGAGCAGTACTTC. This codes for CASSFSRPPGHEQYF. The chain has TRBV28 and TRBJ2-7; perhaps TRBD1 as D (5 bases). Germline CDR1 and CDR2: MDHEN and SYDVKM. V was shortened by 3 bases and J by 5 bases, with 17 bases between the two germline ends. CDR3 length: 15 residues.

There are many counts of this clonotype. The chain joins TRBV19 to TRBJ1-4, with D hard to call. The germline V and J ends were trimmed by 2 bases and 7 bases, with 20 bases remaining between them. CDR3 length equals 17 residues. Germline values: CDR1 LNHDA, CDR2 SQIVND (reference sequence). The CDR3 sequence is CASSIPDLRGRAEKLFF. The CDR3 DNA reads as TGTGCCAGTAGTATACCAGATTTAAGAGGGAGGGCTGAAAAACTGTTTTTT.

This clonotype was picked up many times. The rearrangement joins TRBV20-1 to TRBJ1-1; 9 bases line up with TRBD1. V trimming: 0 bases; J trimming: 8 bases; junction bases outside the gene matches: 10. Germline loops: CDR1 DFQATT, CDR2 SNEGSKA (reference sequence). CDR3 length equals 15 residues. The CDR3 DNA is TGCAGTGCTAGAGATCGACGGACAGGGGCCCTGGAAGCTTTCTTT. It yields the protein CSARDRRTGALEAFF.

The V gene is TRBV10-1, the J gene TRBJ2-1, with 10 nucleotides matching TRBD2. This CDR3 has 14 amino acids. Germline V gives CDR1 WNHNN, CDR2 SYGVQD (reference sequence). Trimming took 2 bases from V and 13 from J; bases not matched to a gene: 8. CDR3 protein: CASSESASGSGQFF. The CDR3 nucleotides are TGCGCCAGCAGTGAGAGTGCTAGCGGGAGTGGTCAGTTCTTC.

This clonotype was observed at least ten times. The V and J genes are TRBV7-9 and TRBJ2-5; D is unclear. The CDR3 loop spans 16 amino acids. The ends were cut back, 5 bases at V and 5 bases at J, with 21 bases in the middle. The germline V gene has CDR1 SEHNR and CDR2 FQNEAQ (reference sequence). The CDR3 sequence is CASSPPALWVEETQYF. DNA of the CDR3: TGTGCCAGCAGCCCACCCGCCCTATGGGTTGAGGAGACCCAGTACTTC.

The sample holds one count of this clonotype. A read error may explain this, as a much larger clone is one base away. V is TRBV18 and J is TRBJ1-1; perhaps TRBD1 as D (5 bases). The CDR3 contains 13 residues. Germline loops: CDR1 KGHSH, CDR2 LQKENI. In nucleotides, the CDR3 is TGTGCCAGCTCTGGGGACCAGAACACTGAAGTTTTCTTT. As protein: CASSGDQNTEVFF.

This clonotype was detected ten times or more. The chain has TRBV27 and TRBJ2-3, with D unclear. Trimming took off 4 bases at V and 9 bases at J, with 11 bases between the two ends. This CDR3 is 12 amino acids long. Germline CDR1 MNHEY, CDR2 SMNVEV (reference sequence). For the CDR3, the DNA is TGTGCCAGCAGTTCCCCCTCTTGGACGCAGTATTTT. It encodes CASSSPSWTQYF.

This clonotype was counted ten times or more. The genes are TRBV28 and TRBJ2-7; D not certain. V dropped 5 bases and J dropped 1 base, with 6 bases sitting between them. The CDR3 contains 12 residues. The V gene's germline CDR1 is MDHEN and CDR2 SYDVKM. Written as DNA, the CDR3 is TGTGCCAGCAGTGTACAATCCTACGAGCAGTACTTC. Translation: CASSVQSYEQYF.

This clonotype was observed many times. The chain has TRBV19 and TRBJ1-1, with TRBD1 identical over 9 bases. The CDR3 sequence is 16 residues long. V gave up 3 bases and J gave up 4 bases; unmatched junction bases: 9. CDR1 and CDR2 (germline): LNHDA, SQIVND (reference sequence). CDR3 in amino acids: CASSIPGQGRGTEAFF. The CDR3 bases are TGTGCCAGTAGTATCCCGGGACAGGGACGAGGCACTGAAGCTTTCTTT.

Details on this clonotype: Since a much larger clone is just one base distant, this may be a read error. The chain combines TRBV6-2 or TRBV6-3 with TRBJ1-2; TRBD1 aligns across 7 bases. The CDR3 is made up of 13 amino acids. Germline V gene data show CDR1 as MNHEY and CDR2 as SVGEGT. The CDR3 sequence: CACSYIRGGGYTF. DNA of the CDR3: TGTGCCTGCAGTTATATCAGGGGGGGTGGCTACACCTTC.

Many counts were recorded for this clonotype. This chain uses TRBV11-1 with TRBJ1-1; TRBD1 is a possible D gene (6 bases). The germline gives CDR1 SGHAT, CDR2 FQDESV (reference sequence). The V gene lost 1 base and the J gene lost 4 bases, with 13 bases spanning the gap. The CDR3 loop spans 15 amino acids. This CDR3 is CASSLERGLSTEAFF. The DNA of the CDR3 is TGTGCCAGCAGCTTAGAGCGGGGGCTGAGCACTGAAGCTTTCTTT.

In this sample, this clonotype turned up many times. The chain has TRBV5-1 and TRBJ1-1; tentative D call: TRBD1 (6 bases). Trimming took off 0 bases at V and 4 bases at J, with 7 bases between the two ends. There are 13 residues in the CDR3. Germline assignment: CDR1 SGHRS and CDR2 YFSETQ. CDR3 DNA sequence: TGCGCCAGCAGCTTGGAAGGGGGCACTGAAGCTTTCTTT. Protein product: CASSLEGGTEAFF. Complete variable domain (other parts from reference TRBV5-1 and TRBJ1-1): KAGVTQTPRYLIKTRGQQVTLSCSPISGHRSVSWYQQTPGQGLQFLFEYFSETQRNKGNFPGRFSGRQFSNSRSEMNVSTLELGDSALYLCASSLEGGTEAFFGQGTRLTVV.

The chain is built from TRBV18 and TRBJ1-1; D gene uncertain. CDR1 and CDR2 from the germline V gene are KGHSH and LQKENI. The CDR3 has 13 residues. The V end lost 4 bases, the J end lost 3 bases, and 9 bases lay between the germline ends. In DNA form, the CDR3 reads TGTGCCAGCTCACGGGCCCTAGACACTGAAGCTTTCTTT. Translated, it gives CASSRALDTEAFF.

In its sample, this clonotype was seen many times. The rearrangement links TRBV28 to TRBJ2-7, with 7 nucleotides matching TRBD2. Germline V gives CDR1 MDHEN, CDR2 SYDVKM. This CDR3 contains 15 residues. V lost 3 bases to trimming and J lost 6 bases; unmatched junction nucleotides: 11. Written as DNA, the CDR3 is TGTGCCAGCAGTTTTCGCCGGGAGGCGCATCGCGAGCAGTACTTC. Protein: CASSFRREAHREQYF.

There are many counts of this clonotype. This chain links TRBV3-1 with TRBJ2-1, with 10 bases fitting TRBD2. The CDR3 runs to 15 residues. J was trimmed by 10 bases and V by 1 base; bases with no gene match: 7. Germline V lookup: CDR1 LGHDT, CDR2 YNNKEL (reference sequence). The CDR3 nucleotides read TGTGCCAGCAGCCAAGTCAGCGGGAGGGCAGGGGAGCAGTTCTTC. Residues: CASSQVSGRAGEQFF.

This clonotype came up many times. The V gene is TRBV2, the J gene TRBJ2-3; the match to TRBD2 covers 9 bases. This CDR3 has 14 residues. Germline assignment: CDR1 SNHLY and CDR2 FYNNEI. Germline trimming cut 6 bases from V and 2 bases from J; bases unmatched to any gene: 3. The CDR3 region is CASRAGGSTDTQYF. In nucleotides, the CDR3 is TGTGCCAGCAGGGCGGGGGGGTCCACAGATACGCAGTATTTT.

This clonotype was recorded at least ten times. V and J are TRBV10-3 and TRBJ2-5; 7 bases fit TRBD1. The CDR3 spans 14 residues. V gave up 5 bases and J gave up 4 bases; unmatched junction bases: 7. Germline CDR1 reads ENHRY; CDR2 reads SYGVKD. The CDR3 region has the DNA TGTGCCATCAGTTTCTCCGGGACAGTAGAGACCCAGTACTTC. Its protein is CAISFSGTVETQYF.

This clonotype showed up many times. The chain links TRBV6-1 to TRBJ1-6; 7 nucleotides line up with TRBD1. The length of the CDR3 is 17 residues. Germline V gene data show CDR1 as MNHNS and CDR2 as SASEGT. With 6 bases clipped from V and 3 bases from J, the junction kept 11 bases outside the gene matches. The CDR3 is CASRLGTVINYNSPLHF. The CDR3 bases are TGTGCCAGCAGACTCGGGACAGTCATCAACTATAATTCACCCCTCCACTTT.

This clonotype was seen only a few times. This rearrangement joins TRBV5-1 to TRBJ1-2; D uncertain. Looked up from germline, CDR1 is SGHRS and CDR2 is YFSETQ. V lost 1 base and J 1 base, leaving 14 bases between the germline ends. The CDR3 is made up of 16 amino acids. This chain's CDR3 is CASSLFASGVNYGYTF. CDR3 sequence (DNA): TGCGCCAGCAGCTTGTTTGCCAGTGGGGTTAACTATGGCTACACCTTC.

In its sample, this clonotype was seen many times. The chain links TRBV29-1 to TRBJ1-2, with 7 bases that match TRBD1. The CDR3 consists of 12 residues. Per germline, CDR1 SQVTM and CDR2 ANQGSEA. Unmatched junction bases numbered 3, after V lost 5 bases and J lost 3 bases. In DNA, the CDR3 is TGCAGCGTTAGGGGACAGCACTATGGCTACACCTTC. It translates to CSVRGQHYGYTF.

This clonotype was detected ten times or more. The chain is built from TRBV6-6 and TRBJ1-2; possible D gene TRBD1, 6 bases. Germline CDR1 MNHNY, CDR2 SVGAGI (reference sequence). The CDR3 is 14 residues long. Trimming left V 2 bases short and J 4 bases short, with 11 bases between. The CDR3 bases are TGTGCCAGCAGTTACCGATCGGGGGCCTATGGCTACACCTTC. Protein: CASSYRSGAYGYTF.

Only a few counts were recorded for this clonotype. A much larger clone differs from this one at a single base, so this may be a read error. V usage is TRBV6-1 and J usage is TRBJ1-1; maybe TRBD1 (5 bases). This CDR3 has 13 residues. Per germline, CDR1 MNHNS and CDR2 SASEGT. In DNA, the CDR3 is TGTGCCAGCGCTACAGGTATGAGGACTGAAGCTTCCTTT. Amino acid sequence: CASATGMRTEASF.

This clonotype has a handful of counts. The V gene is TRBV27, the J gene TRBJ2-7; a possible D gene is TRBD2 (5 bases). Trimming shortened V by 5 bases and J by 0 bases, and 20 bases separated the two germline ends. This CDR3 is built from 17 residues. Per the germline V gene, CDR1 is MNHEY and CDR2 is SMNVEV (reference sequence). The CDR3 bases are TGTGCCAGCAGTCCGGGCGGGCACCTCAGAAGCTCCTACGAGCAGTACTTC. Encoded protein: CASSPGGHLRSSYEQYF.